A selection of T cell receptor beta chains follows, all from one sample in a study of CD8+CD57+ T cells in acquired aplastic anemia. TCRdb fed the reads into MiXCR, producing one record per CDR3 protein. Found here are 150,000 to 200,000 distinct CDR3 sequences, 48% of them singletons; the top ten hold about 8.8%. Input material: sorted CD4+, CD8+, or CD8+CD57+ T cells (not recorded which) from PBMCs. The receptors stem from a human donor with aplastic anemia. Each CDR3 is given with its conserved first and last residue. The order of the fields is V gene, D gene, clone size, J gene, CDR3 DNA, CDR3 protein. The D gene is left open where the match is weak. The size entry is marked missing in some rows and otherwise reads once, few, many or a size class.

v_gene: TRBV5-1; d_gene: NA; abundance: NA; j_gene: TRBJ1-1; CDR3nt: TGCGCCAGCAGCTTGGGTGGGGGCTACACTGAAGCTTTCTTT; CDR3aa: CASSLGGGYTEAFF
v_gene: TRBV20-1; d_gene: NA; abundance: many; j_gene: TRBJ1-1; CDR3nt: TGCAGTGCTAGGAGGGGGATGGACACTGAAGCTTTCTTT; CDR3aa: CSARRGMDTEAFF
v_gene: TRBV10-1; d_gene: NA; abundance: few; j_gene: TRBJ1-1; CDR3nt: TGCGCCAGCAGTGATTGGGCTAATGAAGCTTTCTTT; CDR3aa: CASSDWANEAFF
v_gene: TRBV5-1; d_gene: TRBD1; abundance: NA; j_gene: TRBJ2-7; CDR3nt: TGCGCCAGCAGCTTGTCATCAGGGGGCTACGAGCAGTACTTC; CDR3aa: CASSLSSGGYEQYF
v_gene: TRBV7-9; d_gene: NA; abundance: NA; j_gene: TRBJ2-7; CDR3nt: TGTGCCAGCACCTACGACGGCTACGAGCAGTACTTC; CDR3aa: CASTYDGYEQYF
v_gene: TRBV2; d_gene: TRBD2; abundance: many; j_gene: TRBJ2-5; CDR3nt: TGTGCCATCCTGGGGGTAGCGGGAGGGCAAGAGACCCAGTACTTC; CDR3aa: CAILGVAGGQETQYF
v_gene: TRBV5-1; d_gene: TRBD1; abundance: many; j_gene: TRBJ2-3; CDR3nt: TGCGCCAGCAGCGTACTACAGGGGGCAGATACGCAGTATTTT; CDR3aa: CASSVLQGADTQYF
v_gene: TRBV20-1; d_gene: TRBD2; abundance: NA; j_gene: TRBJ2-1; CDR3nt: TGCAGTGCGTCCGGGACTAGCGTTTTGGTTGAGCAGTTCTTC; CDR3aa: CSASGTSVLVEQFF
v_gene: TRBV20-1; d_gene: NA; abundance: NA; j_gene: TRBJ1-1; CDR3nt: TGCAGTGCAGACAGATATACCATGAACACTGAAGCTTTCTTT; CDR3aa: CSADRYTMNTEAFF
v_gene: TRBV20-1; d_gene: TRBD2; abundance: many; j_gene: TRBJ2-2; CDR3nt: TGCAGTGCTAGACCGAGGACTAGCGGGATGGGAAGGTCTGGGGAGCTGTTTTTT; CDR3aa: CSARPRTSGMGRSGELFF
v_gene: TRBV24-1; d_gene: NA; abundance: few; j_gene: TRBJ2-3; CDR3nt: TGTGCCACCAGTGCAGCGGGAACCGGGGGCGCAGATACGGAGTATTTT; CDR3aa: CATSAAGTGGADTEYF
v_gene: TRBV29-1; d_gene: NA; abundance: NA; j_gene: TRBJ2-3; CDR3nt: TGCAGCGTTGAACAAGCGACAGATACGCAGTATTTT; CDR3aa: CSVEQATDTQYF
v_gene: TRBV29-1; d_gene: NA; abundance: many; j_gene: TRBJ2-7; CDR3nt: TGCAGCGTTGAGGCCGGGGCCAGACCCTACGAGCAGTACTTC; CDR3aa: CSVEAGARPYEQYF
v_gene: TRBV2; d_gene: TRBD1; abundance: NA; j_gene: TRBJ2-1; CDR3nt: TGTGCCAGCAGTTTCACCGGGACAGGCTACAATGAGCAGTTCTTC; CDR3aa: CASSFTGTGYNEQFF
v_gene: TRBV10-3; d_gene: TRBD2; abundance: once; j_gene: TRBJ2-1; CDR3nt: TGTGCCATCAGTGACGATACGGGAGGCGAGCAGTTCTTC; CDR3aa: CAISDDTGGEQFF
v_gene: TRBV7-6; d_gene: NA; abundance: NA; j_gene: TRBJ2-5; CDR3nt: TGTGCCAGCAGCTTGGCCATGGAAGAGACCCAGTACTTC; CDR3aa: CASSLAMEETQYF
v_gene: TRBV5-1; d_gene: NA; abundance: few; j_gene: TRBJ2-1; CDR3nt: TGCGCCAGCAGCTTGGTTCGGGTTTCAGGGGAGGTGGGGAATGAGCAGTTCTTC; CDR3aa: CASSLVRVSGEVGNEQFF
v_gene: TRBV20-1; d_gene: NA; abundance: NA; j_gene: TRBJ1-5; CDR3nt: TGCAGTGCCCCTGTGGGGGCTAATCAGCCCCAGCATTTT; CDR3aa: CSAPVGANQPQHF
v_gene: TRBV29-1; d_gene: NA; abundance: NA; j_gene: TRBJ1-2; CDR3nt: TGCAGCGTCGACAGTAATGGCTACACCTTC; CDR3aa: CSVDSNGYTF
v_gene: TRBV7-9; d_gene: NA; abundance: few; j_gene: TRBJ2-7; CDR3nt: TGTGCCAGCAGTGCCGCGACCTACGAGCAGTACTTC; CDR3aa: CASSAATYEQYF
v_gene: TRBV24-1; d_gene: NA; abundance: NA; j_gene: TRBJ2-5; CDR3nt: TGCGCCAGCAGCCAAGGTGACCGGCTGGCCAAAGAGACCCAGTACTTC; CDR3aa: CASSQGDRLAKETQYF
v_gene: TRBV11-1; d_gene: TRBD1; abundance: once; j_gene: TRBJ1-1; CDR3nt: TGTGCCAGCAGCCCCAACCCTGGGACAGGGGGCACTGAAGCTTTCTTT; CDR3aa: CASSPNPGTGGTEAFF
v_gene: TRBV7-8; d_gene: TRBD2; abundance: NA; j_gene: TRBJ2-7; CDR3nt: TGTGCCAGCAGCCAAGAGGCGCGGGGGGCCGAGCAGTACTTC; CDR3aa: CASSQEARGAEQYF
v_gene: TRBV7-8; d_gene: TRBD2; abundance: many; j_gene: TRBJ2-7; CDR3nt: TGTGCCAGCAGCTTATGGGGACGGGGGGGCGAGCAGTACTTC; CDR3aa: CASSLWGRGGEQYF
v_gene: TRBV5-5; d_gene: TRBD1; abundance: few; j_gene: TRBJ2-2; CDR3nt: TGTGCCAGCAGCCTCGGACAGGTGAACACCGGGGAGCTGTTTTTT; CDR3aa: CASSLGQVNTGELFF
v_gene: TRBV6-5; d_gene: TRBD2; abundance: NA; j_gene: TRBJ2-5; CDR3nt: TGTGCCAGCAGTTGGGGGGGGGGAGGCCAAGAGACCCAGTACTTC; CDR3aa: CASSWGGGGQETQYF
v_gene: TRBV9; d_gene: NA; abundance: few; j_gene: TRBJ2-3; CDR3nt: TGTGCCAGCAGCGTAGAGGTGACAGATACGCAGTATTTT; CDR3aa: CASSVEVTDTQYF
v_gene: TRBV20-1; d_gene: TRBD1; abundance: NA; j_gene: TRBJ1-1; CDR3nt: TGCAGTGCTAGAGCCCAGGGACAGGTCATCACTGAAGCTTTCTTT; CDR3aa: CSARAQGQVITEAFF
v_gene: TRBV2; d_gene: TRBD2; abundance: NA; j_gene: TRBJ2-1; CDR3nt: TGTGCCAGCAGTTCGGGACTAGCGGGAGAGCAGTTCTTC; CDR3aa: CASSSGLAGEQFF
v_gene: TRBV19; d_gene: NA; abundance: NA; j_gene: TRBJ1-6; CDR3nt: TGTGCCAGTAGTATGGTAAGGGATGGTAATTCACCCCTCCACTTT; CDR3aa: CASSMVRDGNSPLHF
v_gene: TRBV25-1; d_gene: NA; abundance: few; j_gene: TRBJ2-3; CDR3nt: TGTGCCAGCAGCCCTCCTACCGGAGCTAGCACAGATACGCAGTATTTT; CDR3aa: CASSPPTGASTDTQYF
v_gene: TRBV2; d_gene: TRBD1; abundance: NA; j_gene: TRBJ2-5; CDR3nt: TGTGCCAGCTCACCATGGGACAGAGCGCCCCAGTACTTC; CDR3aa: CASSPWDRAPQYF
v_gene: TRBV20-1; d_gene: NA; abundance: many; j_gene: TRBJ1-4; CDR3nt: TGCAGTGCTGGACGGACGGGGGAAAAACTGTTTTTT; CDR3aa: CSAGRTGEKLFF
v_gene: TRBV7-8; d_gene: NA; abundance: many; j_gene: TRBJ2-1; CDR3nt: TGTGCCAGCAGCCGCCGGACTTACAATGAGCAGTTCTTC; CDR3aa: CASSRRTYNEQFF
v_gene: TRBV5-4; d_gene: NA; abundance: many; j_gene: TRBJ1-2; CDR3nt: TGTGCCAGCAGCCTGGAGGGGATAACCCCCTATGGCTACACCTTC; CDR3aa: CASSLEGITPYGYTF
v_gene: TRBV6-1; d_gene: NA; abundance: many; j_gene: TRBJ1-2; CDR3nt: TGTGCCAGCAGTGAAGGGCCGACCTACTATGGCTACACCTTC; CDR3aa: CASSEGPTYYGYTF
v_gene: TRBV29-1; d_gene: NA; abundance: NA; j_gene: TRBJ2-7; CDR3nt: TGCAGCACGACAGGTCCGTTCGAGCAGTACTTC; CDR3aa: CSTTGPFEQYF
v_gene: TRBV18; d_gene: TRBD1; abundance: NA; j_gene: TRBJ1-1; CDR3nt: TGTGCCAGCACTCGACAGGGGTATCACACTGAAGCTTTCTTT; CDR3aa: CASTRQGYHTEAFF
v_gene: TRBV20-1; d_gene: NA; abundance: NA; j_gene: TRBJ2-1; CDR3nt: TGCAGTGCTACCAAGGCGGGACAGAACAATGAGCAGTTCTTC; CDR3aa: CSATKAGQNNEQFF
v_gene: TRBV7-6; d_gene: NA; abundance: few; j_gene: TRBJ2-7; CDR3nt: TGTGCCAGCAGCTTAGATGGCGACGAGCAGTACTTC; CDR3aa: CASSLDGDEQYF
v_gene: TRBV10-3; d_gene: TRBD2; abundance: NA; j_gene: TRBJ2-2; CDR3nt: TGTGCCATCAGTGGTGGGGGACTAGCGGGGGCCGGGGAGCTGTTTTTT; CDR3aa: CAISGGGLAGAGELFF
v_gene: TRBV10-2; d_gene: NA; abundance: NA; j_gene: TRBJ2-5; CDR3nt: TGCGCCAGCAGTGAGACTCGGGACAACCTGTACCAAGAGACCCAGTACTTC; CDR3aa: CASSETRDNLYQETQYF